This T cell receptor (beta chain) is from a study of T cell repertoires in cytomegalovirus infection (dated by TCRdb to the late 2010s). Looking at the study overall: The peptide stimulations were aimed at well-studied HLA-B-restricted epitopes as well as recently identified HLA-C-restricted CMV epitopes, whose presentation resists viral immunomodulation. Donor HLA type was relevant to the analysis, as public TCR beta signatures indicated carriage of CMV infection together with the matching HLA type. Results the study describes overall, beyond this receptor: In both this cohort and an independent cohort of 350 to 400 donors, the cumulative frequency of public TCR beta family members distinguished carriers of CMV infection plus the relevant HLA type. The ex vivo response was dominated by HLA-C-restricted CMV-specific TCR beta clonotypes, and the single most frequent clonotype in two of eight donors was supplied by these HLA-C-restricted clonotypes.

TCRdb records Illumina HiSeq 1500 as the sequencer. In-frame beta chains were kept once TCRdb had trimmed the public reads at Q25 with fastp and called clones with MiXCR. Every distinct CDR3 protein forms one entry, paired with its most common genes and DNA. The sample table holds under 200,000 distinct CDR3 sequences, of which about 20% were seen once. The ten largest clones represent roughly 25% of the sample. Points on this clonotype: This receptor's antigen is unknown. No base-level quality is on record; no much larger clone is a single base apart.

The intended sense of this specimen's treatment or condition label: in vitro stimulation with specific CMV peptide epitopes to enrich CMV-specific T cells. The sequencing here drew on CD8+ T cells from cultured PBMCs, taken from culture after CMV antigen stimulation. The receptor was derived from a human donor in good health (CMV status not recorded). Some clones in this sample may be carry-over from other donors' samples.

The CDR3 amino acid sequence is: CASSLAGFVNQPQHF. The nucleotide sequence is TGTGCCAGCAGCTTGGCCGGGTTTGTAAATCAGCCCCAGCATTTT. The chain links TRBV5-6 with TRBJ1-5, with no confident D gene call. Relative to germline, V is 0 bases shorter and J is 4 bases shorter, with 11 bases between their ends. The CDR3 spans 15 residues, from the cysteine through the phenylalanine. Of all the DNA, just the CDR3 is kept, 45 bases in frame from base 1. According to the germline V gene, CDR1 reads SGHDT and CDR2 reads YYEEEE. Where the CDR3 stops, the reference TRBV5-6 and TRBJ1-5 genes take over; the full variable domain is DAGVTQSPTHLIKTRGQQVTLRCSPKSGHDTVSWYQQALGQGPQFIFQYYEEEERQRGNFPDRFSGHQFPNYSSELNVNALLLGDSALYLCASSLAGFVNQPQHFGDGTRLSIL.